This is a list of T cell receptor beta chains from one sample in a study of molecular identifiers for immune sequencing clone quantification. Each CDR3 protein is one row after TCRdb ran MiXCR on the PCR reads. The repertoire holds more than 300,000 distinct CDR3 sequences, about 20% seen once, with approximately 0.85% in the top ten. The sample was naive CD8+ T cells from blood, with Jurkat cell RNA spiked in. The origin of the receptors is a human donor in good health. Some libraries in this study had Jurkat cell RNA spiked in. CDR3s include the opening cysteine and the closing phenylalanine or tryptophan. D genes are given only for firm matches. Size is stated for part of the rows, as once, few or many counts, or as a class when the clone is expanded.

clone_size	v_call	d_call	j_call	cdr3_nt	cdr3_aa
many	TRBV13	-	TRBJ2-3	TGTGCCAGCAGCCCATATAGCACAGATACGCAGTATTTT	CASSPYSTDTQYF
many	TRBV20-1	-	TRBJ1-5	TGCAGTGTAGGGATATATAGCAATCAGCCCCAGCATTTT	CSVGIYSNQPQHF
many	TRBV4-1	-	TRBJ2-1	TGCGCCAGCAGCCATTCGAGGGGGGGCAGTTACAATGAGCAGTTCTTC	CASSHSRGGSYNEQFF
-	TRBV20-1	-	TRBJ2-7	TGCAGTGCTAGGTCGAGGATGTCCTACGAGCAGTACTTC	CSARSRMSYEQYF
many	TRBV5-1	TRBD2	TRBJ2-1	TGCGCCAGCAGCTTGGTGGGACTAGCGGGATATAACAATGAGCAGTTCTTC	CASSLVGLAGYNNEQFF
few	TRBV12-3/TRBV12-4	-	TRBJ2-3	TGTGCCAGCAGTCCACGGCTCACAGATACGCAGTATTTT	CASSPRLTDTQYF
few	TRBV13	-	TRBJ1-4	TGTGCCAGCAGTTTTCGACAAGTGAAGAATGAAAAACTGTTTTTT	CASSFRQVKNEKLFF
-	TRBV12-3/TRBV12-4	-	TRBJ2-7	TGTGCCAGCAGTTTGGACCTATCATGGGAGTACTTC	CASSLDLSWEYF
few	TRBV20-1	-	TRBJ2-1	TGCAGTGCTAGAGATTTCCAGGAAACCGCGGTGAATGAGCAGTTCTTC	CSARDFQETAVNEQFF
-	TRBV27	TRBD1	TRBJ1-4	TGTGCCAGCAGTAAGGGGACAGGGGGTTATGAAAAACTGTCTTTT	CASSKGTGGYEKLSF
many	TRBV20-1	-	TRBJ2-3	TGCAGTGCTTCGAGAGCGAGTAGCACAGATACGCAGTATTTT	CSASRASSTDTQYF
many	TRBV5-1	TRBD2	TRBJ2-1	TGCGCCAGCAGCCTTCTAGCGGAAAGCTCCTACAATGAGCAGTTCTTC	CASSLLAESSYNEQFF
-	TRBV7-9	TRBD1	TRBJ1-2	TGTGCCAGCAGCCCGGGGGACAGGGTGTATGGCTACACCTTC	CASSPGDRVYGYTF
many	TRBV15	TRBD1	TRBJ2-1	TGTGCCACCAGAAGAGAGGCAGGGGGTTACTGGAATGAGCAGTTCTTC	CATRREAGGYWNEQFF
-	TRBV3-1	-	TRBJ2-3	TGTGCCAGCAGCCACGGTCCCCGACTAGTCCGCTTGAGCACAGATACGCAGTATTTT	CASSHGPRLVRLSTDTQYF
many	TRBV6-5	-	TRBJ2-6	TGTGCCAGCAGTTACGAAGGGGCCAACGTCCTGACTTTC	CASSYEGANVLTF
few	TRBV25-1	-	TRBJ2-3	TGTGCCAGCAGACTTAGCGGTAGCACAGATACGCAGTATTTT	CASRLSGSTDTQYF
many	TRBV4-3	-	TRBJ1-1	TGCGCCAGCAGCCAAGAGACAGGATGGGATACTGAAGCTTTCTTT	CASSQETGWDTEAFF
many	TRBV4-3	TRBD1	TRBJ1-1	TGCGCCAGCAGCCAAGGGGACAGGGGGCTAGTGGAGACTGAAGCTTTCTTT	CASSQGDRGLVETEAFF
few	TRBV21-1	-	TRBJ2-1	TGTGCCAGCAGCGGGACTAGCGGGCGGAGCTCCTACAATGAGCAGTTCTTC	CASSGTSGRSSYNEQFF
many	TRBV4-1	TRBD1	TRBJ2-1	TGCGCCAGCAGAGGACAGGGGGCGAATGAGCAGTTCTTC	CASRGQGANEQFF
few	TRBV4-3	TRBD2	TRBJ2-7	TGCGCCAGCAGCCAAGAAGCTAGCGGGAGTATAGGGCAGTACTTC	CASSQEASGSIGQYF
many	TRBV12-5	-	TRBJ1-1	TGTGCTAGTGGTTTTCCGAACACTGAAGCTTTCTTT	CASGFPNTEAFF
-	TRBV4-3	TRBD1	TRBJ2-7	TGCGCCAGCAGCCAAGATTGGCGACAGGGGAATCCCTACGAGCAGTACTTC	CASSQDWRQGNPYEQYF
many	TRBV20-1	-	TRBJ2-5	TGCAGCCCAGGGGGGGGGGCCGCAGAGACCCAGTACTTC	CSPGGGAAETQYF
many	TRBV6-2/TRBV6-3	TRBD2	TRBJ2-5	TGTGCCAGCAGTTACCCTGGACTAGCGGGATTGGAGACCCAGTACTTC	CASSYPGLAGLETQYF
many	TRBV5-1	-	TRBJ2-3	TGCGCCAGCAGCTTGGTAGGCCATAGCACAGATACGCAGTATTTT	CASSLVGHSTDTQYF
many	TRBV28	-	TRBJ2-2	TGTGCCAGCAGTTTGAAGAACACCGGGGAGCTGTTTTTT	CASSLKNTGELFF
many	TRBV29-1	TRBD2	TRBJ2-1	TGCAGCGTTCGAGGACTAGCTTCGGAGCAGTTCTTC	CSVRGLASEQFF